This T cell receptor beta chain came from a study of Tregs in tolerant kidney transplant recipients. TCRdb's copy holds only in-frame clones and misses some; the assay was immunoSEQ multiplex PCR. The sample's table shows around 33,000 clones. V trimming: 2 bases; J trimming: 5 bases; junction bases outside the gene matches: 7. Germline CDR1 SGHRS, CDR2 YFSETQ. CDR3 length: 15 residues. Note on this clone: The CDR3 is cut off 3 residues early in the read; its end comes from the germline J gene.

Related graft donors supplied nonmyeloablative bone marrow transplants, and mixed chimerism was transient. Unstimulated regulatory T cells (CD4+CD25+CD127-), CD4+CD25- non-regulatory cells, CD4 and CD8 cells were FACS-sorted from thawed PBMCs. The J gene is TRBJ2-3, the V gene TRBV5-1; 8 positions match TRBD2. Specimen: CD4+ T cells from blood (PBMCs), collected 24 months after the transplant. This receptor was obtained from a human patient who received a combined kidney and bone marrow transplant. The graft donor may have given rise to some T cells. CDR3 DNA (partial): TGCGCCAGCAGCTTCGGAGCGGGAGAAATAGATACG. Protein: CASSFGAGEIDT. The whole CDR3 sequence is CASSFGAGEIDTQYF.